Listed below are T cell receptor beta chains from one sample, sequenced in a study of T cell repertoires in cytomegalovirus infection. TCRdb recomputed calls from the reads with MiXCR, one row per CDR3 protein. The sample lists approximately 300,000 distinct CDR3 sequences; around 25% were seen once. These receptors have no known antigen. Sequences were derived from cultured PBMCs, sampled from culture after CMV antigen stimulation. The receptor set was obtained from a human donor in good health (CMV status not recorded). Some clones in this sample may be carry-over from other donors' samples. Each CDR3 is given with its conserved first and last residue. The D gene is left open where the match is weak. The size field is filled for only some rows; it gives once, few, many or a size class.

v_gene	d_gene	j_gene	abundance	CDR3aa	CDR3nt
TRBV19	-	TRBJ1-1	-	CASTAREEAFF	TGTGCCAGTACGGCGAGGGAAGAAGCTTTCTTT
TRBV27	-	TRBJ1-4	few	CASYPHGLVSTTNEKLFF	TGTGCCAGTTATCCTCATGGGCTCGTCTCAACAACTAATGAAAAACTGTTTTTT
TRBV19	-	TRBJ1-2	-	CASSIRSDDYGYTF	TGTGCCAGTAGTATTCGGTCGGACGACTATGGCTACACCTTC
TRBV20-1	-	TRBJ2-5	-	CSAGPGDRGETQYF	TGCAGTGCTGGCCCAGGGGATAGGGGAGAGACCCAGTACTTC
TRBV11-1	TRBD1	TRBJ2-3	-	CASSHPGQGTDTQYF	TGTGCCAGCAGCCATCCGGGACAGGGCACAGATACGCAGTATTTT
TRBV7-2	TRBD2	TRBJ2-1	-	CASSFVSGRAIEQFF	TGTGCCAGCAGCTTTGTGAGCGGGAGGGCCATTGAGCAGTTCTTC
TRBV12-3/TRBV12-4	-	TRBJ2-1	many	CASSAGLALGEQFF	TGTGCCAGCAGCGCGGGGCTAGCGTTAGGGGAGCAGTTCTTC
TRBV11-3	TRBD2	TRBJ2-2	-	CASSHPRLAGGPGTGELFF	TGTGCCAGCAGCCATCCCAGGCTAGCGGGGGGCCCGGGCACCGGGGAGCTGTTTTTT
TRBV20-1	TRBD1	TRBJ2-7	few	CSARGGQRDYEQYF	TGCAGTGCTAGAGGGGGACAGCGAGACTACGAGCAGTACTTC
TRBV7-2	-	TRBJ1-2	many	CASSHLFDSRRFNYGYTF	TGTGCCAGCAGCCACCTCTTCGACAGTAGGAGATTCAACTATGGCTACACCTTC
TRBV4-2	-	TRBJ2-5	-	CASSQLLREQETQYF	TGTGCCAGCAGCCAATTGTTGCGGGAACAAGAGACCCAGTACTTC
TRBV7-9	TRBD2	TRBJ2-7	few	CASSRPGLAYEQYF	TGTGCCAGCAGCCGACCGGGACTAGCTTACGAGCAGTACTTC
TRBV20-1	TRBD2	TRBJ2-3	-	CSAGSGTGTDTQYF	TGCAGTGCTGGTAGCGGGACCGGCACAGATACGCAGTATTTT
TRBV7-2	TRBD1	TRBJ1-1	many	CASRKGQMNTEAFF	TGTGCCAGCAGGAAGGGACAGATGAACACTGAAGCTTTCTTT
TRBV7-3	TRBD1	TRBJ2-7	-	CASSLGQGNYEQYF	TGTGCCAGCAGCCTAGGACAGGGTAACTACGAGCAGTACTTC
TRBV7-2	TRBD1	TRBJ2-2	many	CASSPGQGNGGELFF	TGTGCCAGCAGCCCGGGACAGGGGAACGGGGGGGAGCTGTTTTTT
TRBV6-2/TRBV6-3	TRBD2	TRBJ2-1	few	CASTTGTSYHNEQFF	TGTGCCAGCACTACCGGGACTAGCTACCACAATGAGCAGTTCTTC
TRBV6-2/TRBV6-3	-	TRBJ1-1	few	CASSYIQANTEAFF	TGTGCCAGCAGTTACATACAGGCGAACACTGAAGCTTTCTTT
TRBV18	-	TRBJ2-7	-	CASSPPRVGGGEQYF	TGTGCCAGCTCACCACCTCGGGTCGGGGGCGGCGAGCAGTACTTC
TRBV12-3/TRBV12-4	-	TRBJ1-2	-	CASSHPTRGYTF	TGTGCCAGCAGCCACCCGACGCGTGGCTACACCTTC
TRBV6-2/TRBV6-3	-	TRBJ2-6	many	CASSLEGSGANVLTF	TGTGCCAGCAGTTTGGAGGGATCAGGGGCCAACGTCCTGACTTTC
TRBV12-3/TRBV12-4	-	TRBJ2-5	-	CASTGANQETQYF	TGTGCCAGCACGGGAGCGAATCAAGAGACCCAGTACTTC
TRBV7-9	-	TRBJ1-5	few	CASSLGSDIVQPQHF	TGTGCCAGCAGCTTAGGTTCAGACATAGTCCAGCCCCAGCATTTT
TRBV11-1	-	TRBJ2-1	-	CASSLARRIRDNEQFF	TGTGCCAGCAGCTTAGCGCGTAGGATTAGAGACAATGAGCAGTTCTTC
TRBV11-3	-	TRBJ1-1	-	CASSLAPQGEAFF	TGTGCCAGCAGCTTAGCCCCACAGGGAGAAGCTTTCTTT
TRBV7-2	-	TRBJ1-4	-	CASSLAGANGEKLFF	TGTGCCAGCAGCTTAGCGGGGGCGAACGGGGAAAAACTGTTTTTT
TRBV3-1	-	TRBJ2-7	-	CASSHGLPYEQYF	TGTGCCAGCAGCCACGGACTGCCCTACGAGCAGTACTTC
TRBV7-3	-	TRBJ2-2	-	CASSSTRDNSGGELFF	TGTGCCAGCAGCTCGACCCGGGACAATTCAGGGGGGGAGCTGTTTTTT
TRBV20-1	-	TRBJ2-1	-	CSARRPQLLHEQFF	TGCAGTGCCAGGAGACCCCAATTGTTACATGAGCAGTTCTTC
TRBV20-1	TRBD2	TRBJ2-1	few	CSARDKASGRRGYNEQFF	TGCAGTGCTAGAGATAAGGCTAGCGGGAGAAGGGGCTACAATGAGCAGTTCTTC
TRBV7-2	-	TRBJ2-2	many	CASSLARTGTGELFF	TGTGCCAGCAGCTTAGCCCGGACTGGCACCGGGGAGCTGTTTTTT
TRBV5-4	-	TRBJ2-1	-	CASSRGGYGGDHEQFF	TGTGCCAGCAGTCGGGGAGGGTACGGGGGCGATCATGAGCAGTTCTTC
TRBV28	-	TRBJ2-1	-	CASRPDYNEQFF	TGTGCCAGCAGGCCTGATTACAATGAGCAGTTCTTC
TRBV27	TRBD1	TRBJ2-1	-	CASTLWRGQGLNEQFF	TGTGCCAGCACCCTATGGCGGGGACAGGGCCTCAATGAGCAGTTCTTC
TRBV7-3	-	TRBJ2-5	-	CASSKDLGFWETQYF	TGTGCCAGCAGCAAAGATCTGGGTTTCTGGGAGACCCAGTACTTC
TRBV2	-	TRBJ2-6	-	CASSAAGGSSGANVLTF	TGTGCCAGCAGTGCCGCAGGGGGGAGCTCTGGGGCCAACGTCCTGACTTTC
TRBV7-2	TRBD1	TRBJ2-3	many	CASSRDRATDTQYF	TGTGCCAGCAGCAGAGACAGGGCCACAGATACGCAGTATTTT
TRBV7-2	-	TRBJ1-1	many	CASSLGVSEAFF	TGTGCCAGCAGCTTAGGTGTCAGTGAAGCTTTCTTT
TRBV5-1	-	TRBJ2-1	-	CASSLVEVSYNEQFF	TGCGCCAGCAGCTTGGTAGAAGTATCCTACAATGAGCAGTTCTTC
TRBV6-5	-	TRBJ2-1	once	CASSYFGPLPVPNEQFF	TGTGCCAGCAGTTACTTCGGTCCCTTGCCGGTTCCCAATGAGCAGTTCTTC
TRBV6-1	TRBD2	TRBJ2-3	many	CASSEAVGLAGTSTDTQYF	TGTGCCAGCAGTGAAGCGGTGGGACTAGCGGGAACTAGCACAGATACGCAGTATTTT
TRBV28	-	TRBJ1-6	-	CASRAGLPLHF	TGTGCCAGCAGAGCCGGCCTACCCCTCCACTTT
TRBV7-2	TRBD1	TRBJ1-2	many	CASSTGQGGYGYTF	TGTGCCAGCAGCACGGGACAGGGAGGCTACGGCTACACCTTC
TRBV20-1	TRBD1	TRBJ1-1	-	CSATGQSNTEAFF	TGCAGTGCTACGGGACAGTCGAACACTGAAGCTTTCTTT
TRBV2	TRBD2	TRBJ2-2	once	CASSELAGFRGELFF	TGTGCCAGCAGTGAACTAGCGGGATTCAGGGGGGAGCTGTTTTTT
TRBV20-1	TRBD2	TRBJ2-7	-	CSCPSGRSYEQYF	TGCAGTTGCCCCAGCGGGAGGTCCTACGAGCAGTACTTC
TRBV19	-	TRBJ2-7	-	CASSSSGSEQYF	TGTGCCAGTAGTAGCTCCGGGAGCGAGCAGTACTTC
TRBV15	-	TRBJ1-4	-	CATSRAEVKLFF	TGTGCCACCAGCAGAGCGGAGGTAAAACTGTTTTTT
TRBV7-2	-	TRBJ2-6	many	CAWEAGANVLTF	TGTGCCTGGGAAGCTGGGGCCAACGTCCTGACTTTC
TRBV9	-	TRBJ1-6	-	CASSEPQTNSPLHF	TGTGCCAGCAGCGAACCGCAAACTAATTCACCCCTCCACTTT
TRBV7-9	-	TRBJ2-5	few	CASSLVSDAQTQYF	TGTGCCAGCAGCTTAGTTTCTGACGCACAGACCCAGTACTTC
TRBV7-2	TRBD2	TRBJ2-7	-	CASSPPGLAGVGLREQYF	TGTGCCAGCAGCCCACCGGGACTAGCGGGAGTAGGTTTGAGGGAGCAGTACTTC
TRBV7-2	-	TRBJ2-3	many	CASSPITDTQYF	TGTGCCAGCAGCCCAATCACAGATACGCAGTATTTT
TRBV27	-	TRBJ1-2	many	CASSLSLGGGLEGYTF	TGTGCCAGCAGTTTATCCCTCGGCGGGGGGCTGGAGGGCTACACCTTC
TRBV12-3/TRBV12-4	-	TRBJ1-2	-	CASSLPTDYGYTF	TGTGCCAGCAGTTTGCCGACAGATTATGGCTACACCTTC
TRBV20-1	-	TRBJ2-7	few	CSARDVRTDLSYEQYF	TGCAGTGCTAGAGATGTTAGGACAGACCTATCCTACGAGCAGTACTTC
TRBV7-2	TRBD1	TRBJ1-5	many	CASSRWAGGNQPQHF	TGTGCCAGCAGTCGTTGGGCAGGGGGTAATCAGCCCCAGCATTTT
TRBV27	-	TRBJ2-1	few	CASSFRGNGILEQFF	TGTGCCAGCAGTTTCCGGGGGAACGGGATTCTTGAGCAGTTCTTC
TRBV7-9	-	TRBJ2-7	-	CASSLGLGEHEQYF	TGTGCCAGCAGCTTAGGGTTGGGGGAGCACGAGCAGTACTTC